The entry below gives a single T cell receptor (beta chain) sequence along with its context. This entry comes from a study of shared clonotypes between healthy human individuals. Background on the study: Researchers assigned three CD4 naive, three CD4 memory, two CD8 naive and one CD8 memory plate to each donor.

Deletions cut 2 bases from V and 6 bases from J, with 20 bases between. Germline V lookup: CDR1 KGHSH, CDR2 LQKENI. The CDR3 sequence is 16 residues long. Sequencing was at deep level. Sorted-subset replicate PCRs used approximately 180 ng of genomic DNA. This amount corresponded to about 30,000 T cell genomes. Produced via immunoSEQ multiplex PCR; TCRdb's table is partial and in-frame only. This repertoire shows hundreds of thousands of clones, around 95% found once; its top ten account for 0.11%. CD8 cells regarded as naive lacked CD45RO, were positively chosen for CCR7, and omitted terminally differentiated effector memory CD45RA+ cells.

The sequenced sample was naive CD8+ T cells sorted from blood. The TCR originated in a woman aged 25-40 years in good health. The genes are TRBV18 and TRBJ2-7, with a tentative D call TRBD2 (5 bases). The chain's CDR3 is CASSPSIRLIPSEQYF. The DNA for the CDR3 is TGTGCCAGCTCACCAAGTATCCGACTAATCCCCAGCGAGCAGTACTTC.